This entry is about one TCR beta chain. The antigen remains unidentified. Assay used: immunoSEQ multiplex PCR; TCRdb lists only in-frame clones, some missing. This table has 110,000 or so clones, about 93% appearing once. The data stem from a study of siplizumab effects on memory and regulatory T cells. Study outcomes and limitations: Significant reduction of alloreactive sequences traceable to unstimulated CD4+ memory cells was observed with siplizumab. Mean Treg-derived proportions of mappable alloreactive CD4+ clones were over 65% for siplizumab and approximately 25% for controls. Naive T cells appeared more diverse than memory cells and seemed to be major alloresponse contributors.

V lost 4 bases and J 1 base, leaving 11 bases between the germline ends. Germline CDR1 and CDR2: SQVTM and ANQGSEA. This CDR3 region has 13 residues. Sample: CD4+ T cells sorted from blood. The receptor comes from a human donor in good health. V is TRBV29-1 and J is TRBJ2-7; possibly TRBD1 or TRBD2 for D (6 bases each). CDR3 DNA sequence: TGCAGCGTTGCGGGGGCAGAGTCCTACGAGCAGTACTTC. Its protein product is CSVAGAESYEQYF.